This T cell receptor beta chain was recovered during a study of PD-1 blockade in classical Hodgkin lymphoma. CDR1 and CDR2 from the germline V gene are SGHDT and YYEEEE. The J segment lost 3 bases and the V segment lost 5 bases, leaving 12 bases of the junction unmatched. The length of the CDR3 is 16 residues. Relapse was seen in all patients after autologous stem cell transplantation, and brentuximab vedotin exposure was variable. TCRdb's copy holds only in-frame clones and misses some; the assay was immunoSEQ multiplex PCR. Here the sample spans around 20,000 clones, roughly 83% being singletons. This receptor was identified in a human donor with classical Hodgkin lymphoma. Specimen: peripheral blood mononuclear cells (PBMCs), collected before the second cycle of nivolumab. The chain recombines TRBV5-6 with TRBJ2-3, with TRBD2 identical over 7 bases. CDR3 bases: TGTGCCAGCAGGCTCGGATTCGCGGGAGAGACAGATACGCAGTATTTT. This encodes CASRLGFAGETDTQYF.